The next 16 T cell receptor beta chains were all read from a single sample in a study of shared clonotypes between healthy human individuals (dated by TCRdb to 2019 to 2021). Receptor libraries were prepared by the immunoSEQ multiplex PCR assay. TCRdb stores this immuneACCESS table with in-frame sequences only. Part of the clones is absent; in the studies checked, under half of the shortfall reflects unresolved V genes, and no reason is known for the rest. Within this sample are 2 million to 2.5 million clones, with approximately 94% of them counted one time only. The leading ten clones occupy approximately 0.13% of the sample. Material for sequencing was naive CD4+ T cells sorted from blood. Interpreted using the paper, the cell subset or site label stands for: CD45RA+ positively selected. The receptors were sampled from a man between 18 and 29 years old in good health.

Concerning this clone itself: Other DNA sequences in the same sample also yield this CDR3. J is TRBJ2-3 and V is TRBV6-5; 7 positions agree with TRBD2. Trimming at V came to 2 bases and at J to 2 bases, leaving 4 bases not matched to a gene. Germline CDR1 is MNHEY and CDR2 is SVGAGI. The CDR3 contains 15 residues. CDR3 coding DNA: TGTGCCAGCAGTTACGGCGGGGGAAACACAGATACGCAGTATTTT. This encodes CASSYGGGNTDTQYF.

CDR3 sequence: CASSVGLASGRQFNEQFF. The CDR3 nucleotides are TGTGCCAGCAGCGTAGGGTTGGCTAGCGGGAGACAATTCAATGAGCAGTTCTTC. The V and J genes are TRBV9 and TRBJ2-1; 10 bases fit TRBD2. The CDR3 spans 18 residues. Trimming removed 0 bases from V and 6 bases from J; junction bases left unmatched: 12. Germline V gene sequence: CDR1 SGDLS, CDR2 YYNGEE.

V gene TRBV2 combines with J gene TRBJ2-7; TRBD1 agrees at 7 bases. The CDR3 covers 16 residues. Germline V gives CDR1 SNHLY, CDR2 FYNNEI. The V segment lost 8 bases and the J segment 4 bases; nucleotides outside the gene matches: 17. CDR3 amino acids: CASSLSQGLGHYEQYF. CDR3 bases: TGTGCCAGCTCCCTATCACAGGGGTTGGGGCATTACGAGCAGTACTTC.

The rearrangement links TRBV6-6 to TRBJ2-2, with D perhaps matching TRBD1 (5 bases). V was shortened by 5 bases and J by 8 bases, with 15 bases between the two germline ends. The CDR3 totals 14 residues. From germline, CDR1 is MNHNY and CDR2 SVGAGI (reference sequence). The CDR3 nucleotides read TGTGCCAGCAGTCCCCGACAGCCCGGAGGGGAGCTGTTTTTT. Translated, it gives CASSPRQPGGELFF.

The chain links TRBV6-5 to TRBJ2-5; D remains unclear. Trimming took 2 bases from V and 1 from J, leaving 5 bases between them. CDR3 length: 13 amino acids. The germline CDR1 and CDR2 sequences are MNHEY and SVGAGI. CDR3 residues: CASSYTFQETQYF. As DNA, the CDR3 is TGTGCCAGCAGTTACACCTTCCAAGAGACCCAGTACTTC.

The rearrangement joins TRBV5-1 to TRBJ1-3; maybe TRBD1 (6 bases). The CDR3 is 14 residues long. Germline V gives CDR1 SGHRS, CDR2 YFSETQ. V gave up 4 bases and J gave up 1 base, with 9 bases separating them. The CDR3 DNA sequence: TGCGCCAGCAGCGGGGGGCAATCTGGAAACACCATATATTTT. Its translation is CASSGGQSGNTIYF.

The V gene is TRBV30, the J gene TRBJ2-5; no firm D call. CDR1 is GTSNPN, CDR2 SVGIG, per germline (reference sequence). CDR3 size: 14 residues. Trimming removed 3 bases at V and 1 base at J, with 12 bases between. Here the CDR3 DNA reads TGTGCCTGGAGCGGGCTAGGTTCCCAAGAGACCCAGTACTTC. Protein sequence: CAWSGLGSQETQYF.

The V gene is TRBV10-3, the J gene TRBJ2-1, with D possibly TRBD1 on 6 matching bases. There are 14 residues in the CDR3. Trimming took off 0 bases at V and 7 bases at J, with 10 bases between the two ends. The germline V gene has CDR1 ENHRY and CDR2 SYGVKD. This chain's CDR3 is CAISESTGGNEQFF. CDR3 sequence (DNA): TGTGCCATCAGTGAGTCGACAGGAGGTAATGAGCAGTTCTTC.

The chain joins TRBV18 to TRBJ1-3, with D hard to call. The germline CDR1 and CDR2 sequences are KGHSH and LQKENI. The V end lost 2 bases, the J end lost 6 bases, and 8 bases lay between the germline ends. The length of the CDR3 is 13 residues. The DNA for the CDR3 is TGTGCCAGCTCACCAAATGCGAAAAACACCATATATTTT. It specifies CASSPNAKNTIYF.

The chain combines TRBV11-2 with TRBJ2-1; D is possibly TRBD1 (5 bases). The germline CDR1 and CDR2 sequences are SGHAT and FQNNGV. V lost 5 bases to trimming and J lost 13 bases, with 15 bases between them. The CDR3 contains 12 residues. CDR3 bases: TGTGCCAGCAGCCCAGGGCTCACCGACCAGTTCTTC. This gives the protein CASSPGLTDQFF.

The rearrangement uses TRBV4-3 and TRBJ2-7; 12 nucleotides line up with TRBD2. Germline CDR1 LGHNA, CDR2 YSLEER. V was pared by 1 base and J by 4 bases, with 5 bases of the junction left unmatched. CDR3 size: 16 residues. CDR3 region: CASSQGTGTSGYEQYF. In nucleotides, the CDR3 is TGCGCCAGCAGCCAAGGCACCGGGACTAGCGGGTACGAGCAGTACTTC.

The chain combines TRBV4-1 with TRBJ2-3; 7 nucleotides align to TRBD1. J gave up 1 base and V 2 bases, and 12 bases lay outside the gene matches. Per germline, CDR1 MGHRA and CDR2 YSYEKL. This CDR3 contains 18 residues. The CDR3 is CASSQTSGTVTRTDTQYF. DNA for the CDR3: TGCGCCAGCAGCCAAACCTCTGGGACAGTCACCCGCACAGATACGCAGTATTTT.

The DNA for the CDR3 is TGTGCCAGCAGAAAAGGGGGAACGCAAGAGACCCAGTACTTC. Protein sequence: CASRKGGTQETQYF. The chain recombines TRBV2 with TRBJ2-5; possible D gene TRBD1, 6 bases. The CDR3 is 14 amino acids. Germline CDR1 and CDR2: SNHLY and FYNNEI. Trimming removed 6 bases at V and 2 bases at J, with 13 bases between.

A note on this clone: The same CDR3 arises from other DNA sequences in this sample as well. J is TRBJ2-2 and V is TRBV5-1; a possible D gene is TRBD1 (6 bases). Germline values: CDR1 SGHRS, CDR2 YFSETQ. The V end was cut by 0 bases, the J end by 4 bases, with 13 bases between. The CDR3 has 16 residues. The CDR3 sequence is CASSLVGGSSTGELFF. The CDR3 coding sequence is TGCGCCAGCAGCTTGGTAGGGGGTTCGAGCACCGGGGAGCTGTTTTTT.

The rearrangement links TRBV7-9 to TRBJ1-2; D possibly corresponds to TRBD1 (6 bases). Germline V gene sequence: CDR1 SEHNR, CDR2 FQNEAQ (reference sequence). The CDR3 has 16 residues. Trimming took off 1 base at V and 5 bases at J, with 17 bases between the two ends. DNA of the CDR3: TGTGCCAGCAGCTTAGTACCGGCCGGGGGGCCTTATGGCTACACCTTC. Translation gives CASSLVPAGGPYGYTF.

Concerning this clone: The identical CDR3 is also encoded by other nucleotide sequences in the sample. The chain employs TRBV10-3 and TRBJ2-3; 10 nucleotides line up with TRBD2. The germline V gene has CDR1 ENHRY and CDR2 SYGVKD. This CDR3 region has 14 residues. Trimming removed 6 bases from V and 1 base from J; junction bases left unmatched: 1. CDR3 region: CAISGLAGTDTQYF. The CDR3 DNA reads TGTGCCATCAGCGGACTAGCGGGCACAGATACGCAGTATTTT.